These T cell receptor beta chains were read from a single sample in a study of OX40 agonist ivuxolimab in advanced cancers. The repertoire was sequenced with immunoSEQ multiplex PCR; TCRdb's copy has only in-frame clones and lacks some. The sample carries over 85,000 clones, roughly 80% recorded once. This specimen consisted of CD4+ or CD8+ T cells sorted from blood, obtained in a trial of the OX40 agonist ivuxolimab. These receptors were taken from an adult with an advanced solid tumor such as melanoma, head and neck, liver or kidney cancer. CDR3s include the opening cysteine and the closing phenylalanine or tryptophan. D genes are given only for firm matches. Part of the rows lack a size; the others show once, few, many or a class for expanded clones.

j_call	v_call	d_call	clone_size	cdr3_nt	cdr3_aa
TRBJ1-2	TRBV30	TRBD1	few	TGTGCCTCGTCGGAGGGGGCGTGGGGCTACACCTTC	CASSEGAWGYTF
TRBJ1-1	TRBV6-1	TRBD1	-	TGTGCCAGCAGCCTGGACAGGCCCGACACTGAAGCTTTCTTT	CASSLDRPDTEAFF
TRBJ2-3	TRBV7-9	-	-	TGTGCCAGCGGCTTGACGGATACGCAGTATTTT	CASGLTDTQYF
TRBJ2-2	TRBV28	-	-	TGTGCCAGCAGTTTTCCGGGGAGATCACAAGGGACCGGGGAGCTGTTTTTT	CASSFPGRSQGTGELFF
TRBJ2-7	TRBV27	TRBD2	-	TGTGCCAGCAGTTTATCGGCTAGCGGGGGGCTCACCCGCTCCTACGAGCAGTACTTC	CASSLSASGGLTRSYEQYF
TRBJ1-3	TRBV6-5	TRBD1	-	TGTGCCAGCAGTTCTAACAGGGGCACCATATATTTT	CASSSNRGTIYF
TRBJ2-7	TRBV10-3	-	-	TGTGCCATCAGCACAGAAAAGTCACGCGAGCAGTACTTC	CAISTEKSREQYF
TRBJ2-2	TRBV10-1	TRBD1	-	TGCGCCAGCAGCGAGTCAAGGACAGGGGCCGGGGAGCTGTTTTTT	CASSESRTGAGELFF
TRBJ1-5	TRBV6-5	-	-	TGTGCCAGCAGTTATGTTAGGGACAGCAATCAGCCCCAGCATTTT	CASSYVRDSNQPQHF
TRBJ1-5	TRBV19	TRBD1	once	TGTGCCAGTAGTCCCTTGGCAGGGGGCTCTGGTCAGCCCCAGCATTTT	CASSPLAGGSGQPQHF
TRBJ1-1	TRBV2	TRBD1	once	TGTGCCAGCAGTGACTGGGACAGGGGGTTGGAAGCTTTCTTT	CASSDWDRGLEAFF
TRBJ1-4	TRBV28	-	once	TGTGCCAGCAGCCCGGTAGCAACTAATGAAAAACTGTTTTTT	CASSPVATNEKLFF
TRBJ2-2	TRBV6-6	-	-	TGTGCCAGCAGCCAGACAGCGAACACCGGGGAGCTGTTTTTT	CASSQTANTGELFF
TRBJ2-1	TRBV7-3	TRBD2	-	TGTGCCAGCAGCTTGGTGAGCGGGGGGGCGGAGCAGTTCTTC	CASSLVSGGAEQFF
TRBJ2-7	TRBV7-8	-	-	TGTGCCAGCAGCTCCCGACAGGTCCTAATATCCTACGAGCAGTACTTC	CASSSRQVLISYEQYF